The present T cell receptor beta chain was sequenced within a study of CD8+CD57+ T cells in acquired aplastic anemia. About the research overall: Sorting CD4+ and CD8+ cells gave DNA averaging 3.2 ug. Notes on the study in general: Controls and patients did not differ significantly in CD8+ Simpson's diversity.

Template material for TCR beta VDJ and CDR3 profiling consisted of genomic DNA. Via MiXCR, TCRdb re-called the reads, giving one row per CDR3 protein. The profile shows 270,000 or so distinct CDR3 sequences, around 82% of them singletons. Remarks on this clonotype: Antigen unknown. An end of the junction differs from the germline gene, which may be a read error.

Individuals selected for sequencing had exhibited CD8+CD57+ cell expansion on flow cytometry. Every patient had severe acquired aplastic anemia. Patients were therapy-naive when their blood was sampled. CDR1 and CDR2 (germline): SGDLS, YYNGEE. The CDR3 contains 13 residues. The clonotype originates from a human donor with aplastic anemia. Sequencing was carried out using sorted CD4+, CD8+, or CD8+CD57+ T cells (not recorded which) from PBMCs. The chain couples TRBV9 to TRBJ2-3; the D gene could be TRBD1 or TRBD2 (6 bases each). In DNA, the CDR3 is TGTGCCAGCAGCGACGGGGGCACAGATGGCTACACCTTT. Its protein is CASSDGGTDGYTF.